One and the same sample provided the 21 T cell receptor beta chains below, sequenced in a study of blood T cell repertoires in COVID-19. The repertoire was sequenced with immunoSEQ multiplex PCR; TCRdb's copy has only in-frame clones and lacks some. The table lists 50,000 or so clones, roughly 91% of them singletons, with about 27% in the top ten. Input material: peripheral blood. The receptors here all came from a human donor in a cohort sampled during active COVID-19.

V is TRBV24-1 and J is TRBJ2-1, with 10 bases lining up with TRBD2. The germline CDR1 and CDR2 sequences are KGHDR and SFDVKD. This CDR3 spans 16 amino acids. Trimming at V came to 5 bases and at J to 7 bases, leaving 10 bases not matched to a gene. Here the CDR3 DNA reads TGTGCCACCAGTGGGGACAGCGGGAGGGCTCGGAATGAGCAGTTCTTC. This gives the protein CATSGDSGRARNEQFF.

This chain joins TRBV27 and TRBJ2-1; D may be TRBD1 (6 bases). V shed 4 bases and J shed 0 bases, with 10 bases lying between them. This CDR3 contains 15 residues. The germline V gene has CDR1 MNHEY and CDR2 SMNVEV (reference sequence). This CDR3 is CASSSGARSYNEQFF. The CDR3 coding sequence is TGTGCCAGCAGTTCAGGGGCCCGCTCCTACAATGAGCAGTTCTTC.

J is TRBJ2-3 and V is TRBV5-1; 7 bases fit TRBD2. The CDR3 sequence is 15 residues long. V was clipped by 4 bases and J by 5 bases; unmatched bases: 10. The V gene's germline CDR1 is SGHRS and CDR2 YFSETQ. The CDR3 sequence is CASSIGGGAKDTQYF. In DNA, the CDR3 is TGCGCCAGCAGCATTGGGGGGGGAGCAAAAGATACGCAGTATTTT.

In its sample, this clone was seen a few times. This rearrangement joins TRBV2 to TRBJ2-3, with 9 bases identical to TRBD1. The V segment lost 6 bases and the J segment 4 bases; nucleotides outside the gene matches: 8. The germline V gene has CDR1 SNHLY and CDR2 FYNNEI. The CDR3 is made up of 15 amino acids. The CDR3 DNA sequence: TGTGCCAGCAGCGCCAGCCGACAGGGGGCAGATACGCAGTATTTT. This sequence encodes CASSASRQGADTQYF.

The rearrangement joins TRBV3-1 (or the pseudogene TRBV3-2) to TRBJ2-1; TRBD2 agrees at 8 bases. V lost 0 bases and J lost 5; bases outside the gene matches: 9. Per germline, CDR1 LGHDT and CDR2 YNNKEL (reference sequence). The CDR3 spans 17 residues. This CDR3 reads CASSQDLRGGLNNEQFF. DNA of the CDR3: TGTGCCAGCAGCCAAGATCTCCGGGGGGGCCTGAACAATGAGCAGTTCTTC.

The J gene is TRBJ1-2, the V gene TRBV10-2; D is undetermined. Germline V lookup: CDR1 WSHSY, CDR2 SAAADI. This CDR3 is built from 12 residues. Trimming left V 2 bases short and J 8 bases short, with 9 bases between. The CDR3 here is CASSEHGGGYTF. CDR3 nucleotide sequence: TGCGCCAGCAGTGAGCACGGAGGAGGCTACACCTTC.

CDR3 amino acids: CASSLRTSGTTPGELFF. CDR3 sequence (DNA): TGTGCCAGCAGTTTACGGACTAGCGGGACTACCCCCGGGGAGCTGTTTTTT. J is TRBJ2-2 and V is TRBV27, with 12 nucleotides matching TRBD2. V lost 2 bases to trimming and J lost 6 bases; unmatched junction nucleotides: 7. CDR3 size: 17 residues. Germline V gives CDR1 MNHEY, CDR2 SMNVEV (reference sequence).

The V gene is TRBV5-1, the J gene TRBJ2-5, with 8 bases identical to TRBD2. Per germline, CDR1 SGHRS and CDR2 YFSETQ. V gave up 3 bases and J gave up 4 bases; unmatched junction bases: 11. This CDR3 spans 16 amino acids. The DNA for the CDR3 is TGCGCCAGCAGCTATGTGAGCGGGAGAGGGGGAGAGACCCAGTACTTC. Amino acids: CASSYVSGRGGETQYF.

This chain uses TRBV4-2 with TRBJ1-1; TRBD1 matches 9 bases. The V and J ends lost 4 bases and 4 bases, in that order; junction bases with no gene match: 7. The CDR3 has 15 amino acids. Germline V gene lookup returns CDR1 LGHNA and CDR2 YNFKEQ. CDR3 protein: CASSREGQGGTEAFF. CDR3 DNA sequence: TGTGCCAGCAGCCGAGAGGGACAGGGCGGCACTGAAGCTTTCTTT.

This chain joins TRBV3-1 (or the pseudogene TRBV3-2) and TRBJ2-5; 11 bases agree with TRBD2. Germline V gene sequence: CDR1 LGHDT, CDR2 YNNKEL (reference sequence). The V segment lost 4 bases and the J segment 5 bases; nucleotides outside the gene matches: 15. The CDR3 loop spans 18 amino acids. Here the CDR3 reads CASSPKALAGGLGETQYF. CDR3 in DNA: TGTGCCAGCAGCCCGAAGGCGCTAGCGGGGGGATTGGGGGAGACCCAGTACTTC.

V usage is TRBV7-8 and J usage is TRBJ2-3, with 9 bases aligning to TRBD2. V was clipped by 5 bases and J by 1 base; unmatched bases: 10. From germline, CDR1 is SGHVS and CDR2 FQNEAQ. This CDR3 is built from 17 residues. In DNA form, the CDR3 reads TGTGCCAGCAGCCGGCGCACTCGACTAGCGGGCACAGATACGCAGTATTTT. Its translation: CASSRRTRLAGTDTQYF.

The chain employs TRBV19 and TRBJ2-1; a possible D gene is TRBD2 (6 bases). Germline V gene data show CDR1 as LNHDA and CDR2 as SQIVND (reference sequence). Trimming cost V 6 bases and J 1 base, with 22 bases left between them. The CDR3 extends over 18 amino acids. The CDR3 protein is CASRSLGVADISYNEQFF. The CDR3 DNA reads as TGTGCCAGTAGATCCCTGGGGGTAGCGGACATTTCCTACAATGAGCAGTTCTTC. Using reference TRBV19 and TRBJ2-1 for the parts outside the CDR3, the full variable domain is DGGITQSPKYLFRKEGQNVTLSCEQNLNHDAMYWYRQDPGQGLRLIYYSQIVNDFQKGDIAEGYSVSREKKESFPLTVTSAQKNPTAFYLCASRSLGVADISYNEQFFGPGTRLTVL.

The table lists this clone with a count of one. The chain joins TRBV24-1 to TRBJ2-1, with a tentative D call TRBD1 (5 bases). The CDR3 is 15 amino acids. Trimming left V 4 bases short and J 6 bases short, with 15 bases between. Germline assignment: CDR1 KGHDR and CDR2 SFDVKD. Written as DNA, the CDR3 is TGTGCCACCAGTGACCCCCGACAGCCCGGCAATGAGCAGTTCTTC. Its translation: CATSDPRQPGNEQFF.

This clone was counted between two and nine times. The gene calls are TRBV4-2 and TRBJ1-6, with 10 bases aligning to TRBD1. Germline V lookup: CDR1 LGHNA, CDR2 YNFKEQ. V was pared by 5 bases and J by 10 bases, with 5 bases of the junction left unmatched. This CDR3 is 14 amino acids long. Written as DNA, the CDR3 is TGTGCCAGCAGCTCACGGACAGGGGGGTCACCCCTCCACTTT. It specifies CASSSRTGGSPLHF.

The CDR3, as DNA: TGTGCCAGTAGTACGACTAGCGGGGGTTTTGTTGTGGAGACCCAGTACTTC. This sequence encodes CASSTTSGGFVVETQYF. This sequence joins TRBV19 and TRBJ2-5, with TRBD2 matching 12 bases. With V trimmed by 4 bases and J by 5 bases, 11 bases remained unmatched. This CDR3 comprises 17 residues. Germline assignment: CDR1 LNHDA and CDR2 SQIVND (reference sequence).

The chain recombines TRBV5-4 with TRBJ1-2; 12 nucleotides match TRBD1. The CDR3 has 15 residues. The J segment lost 7 bases and the V segment lost 0 bases, leaving 4 bases of the junction unmatched. Germline CDR1 SGHNT, CDR2 YYREEE (reference sequence). The CDR3 nucleotides read TGTGCCAGCAGCTTGGCGGGACAGGGGGCCGGTGGCTACACCTTC. Protein sequence: CASSLAGQGAGGYTF.

This chain uses TRBV19 with TRBJ2-1; possibly TRBD2 for D (6 bases). V lost 6 bases to trimming and J lost 6 bases, with 21 bases between them. The CDR3 runs 16 residues. CDR1 and CDR2 (germline): LNHDA, SQIVND (reference sequence). The CDR3 loop reads CASSGGGLSSGNEQFF. The DNA for the CDR3 is TGTGCCAGTAGCGGTGGGGGGTTAAGTTCGGGCAATGAGCAGTTCTTC.

This sequence joins TRBV7-9 and TRBJ2-3; 7 nucleotides line up with TRBD2. V trimming: 4 bases; J trimming: 0 bases; junction bases outside the gene matches: 7. Germline loops: CDR1 SEHNR, CDR2 FQNEAQ (reference sequence). The CDR3 has 16 amino acids. This CDR3 reads CASSSGLGPSTDTQYF. DNA for the CDR3: TGTGCCAGCAGCTCCGGACTAGGCCCTAGCACAGATACGCAGTATTTT.

V gene TRBV6-2 or TRBV6-3 combines with J gene TRBJ2-7; 8 bases fit TRBD2. CDR1 MNHEY and CDR2 SVGEGT come from the germline V gene. Trimming removed 4 bases from V and 2 bases from J; junction bases left unmatched: 10. The CDR3 is 16 amino acids. For the CDR3, the DNA is TGTGCCAGCAGTTCCTCCGGGACTAGTCTCCCCTACGAGCAGTACGTC. This encodes CASSSSGTSLPYEQYV.

Only a few counts were recorded for this clone. This rearrangement joins TRBV6-5 to TRBJ1-1; 7 bases are a match to TRBD1. Germline V gene lookup returns CDR1 MNHEY and CDR2 SVGAGI. This CDR3 region has 15 residues. With V trimmed by 5 bases and J by 0 bases, 6 bases remained unmatched. CDR3 sequence: CASSRQGNMNTEAFF. In DNA, the CDR3 is TGTGCCAGCAGTAGACAGGGAAACATGAACACTGAAGCTTTCTTT.

The CDR3 DNA reads as TGTGCCAGCAGCGTAGCCTCGGGAGCCCTTCCCAATGAGCAGTTCTTC. Its translation is CASSVASGALPNEQFF. The chain couples TRBV9 to TRBJ2-1, with a tentative D call TRBD2 (6 bases). This CDR3 comprises 16 residues. Germline V CDR1 and CDR2: SGDLS, YYNGEE. V lost 0 bases and J lost 6, with 16 bases in between. Complete variable domain (other parts from reference TRBV9 and TRBJ2-1): DSGVTQTPKHLITATGQRVTLRCSPRSGDLSVYWYQQSLDQGLQFLIQYYNGEERAKGNILERFSAQQFPDLHSELNLSSLELGDSALYFCASSVASGALPNEQFFGPGTRLTVL.